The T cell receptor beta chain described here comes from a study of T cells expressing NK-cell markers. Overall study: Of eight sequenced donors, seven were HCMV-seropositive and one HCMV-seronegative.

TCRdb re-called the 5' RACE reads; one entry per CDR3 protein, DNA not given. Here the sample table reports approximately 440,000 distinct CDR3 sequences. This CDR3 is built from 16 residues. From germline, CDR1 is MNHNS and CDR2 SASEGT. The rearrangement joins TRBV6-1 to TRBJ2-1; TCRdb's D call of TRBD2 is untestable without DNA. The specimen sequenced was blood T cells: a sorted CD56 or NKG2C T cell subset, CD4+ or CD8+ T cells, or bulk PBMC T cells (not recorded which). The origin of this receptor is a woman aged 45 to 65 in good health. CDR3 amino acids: CASSEPGLAAYNEQFF.